Below, 2 T cell receptor beta chains from the same sample are listed, as sequenced in a study of shared clonotypes between healthy human individuals. Profiling relied on immunoSEQ multiplex PCR, and the TCRdb table lists in-frame clones only, not all of them. Among roughly 1,500,000 clones, 98% were seen once, and the ten largest hold roughly 0.45%. The sequenced sample was naive CD4+ T cells sorted from blood. Subset denoted: CD45RA+ positively selected. Receptor source: a man in his thirties or forties in good health.

This chain links TRBV5-1 with TRBJ2-7; D remains unclear. Deletions cut 0 bases from V and 5 bases from J, with 12 bases between. Germline V gene data show CDR1 as SGHRS and CDR2 as YFSETQ. The CDR3 loop spans 14 amino acids. Here the CDR3 DNA reads TGCGCCAGCAGCTTGGCCGGCGGCGTGGACGAGCAGTACTTC. It translates to CASSLAGGVDEQYF.

The rearrangement uses TRBV4-3 and TRBJ2-2; 12 nucleotides align to TRBD2. This CDR3 is built from 18 residues. The germline CDR1 and CDR2 sequences are LGHNA and YSLEER. J was trimmed by 7 bases and V by 3 bases; bases with no gene match: 12. The CDR3 region has the DNA TGCGCCAGCAGCCACCGACTAGCGGGAGATGGTATAATCGGGGAGCTGTTTTTT. Its translation is CASSHRLAGDGIIGELFF.